The rows below give T cell receptor beta chains drawn from one sample of a study of T-cell reconstitution after alpha-beta-depleted transplantation in children. In TCRdb, the PCR reads were re-called with MiXCR into one record per CDR3 protein. The sample lists hundreds of thousands of distinct CDR3 sequences, 10% to 15% occurring once. The specimen comprised PBMCs, mostly from graft donor cells, sampled 360 days after TCRalphabeta/CD19-depleted stem cell transplant. Source of these receptors: a male patient between 5 and 17 years old who had a stem cell transplant for acute myeloid leukemia, so the T cells may come from the graft donor. Both conserved end residues are part of each CDR3. A D gene is named only where the DNA matches it firmly. The listing skips clone size in some rows; elsewhere it reads once, few, many or a size class.

D | J | size | V | DNA | CDR3
. | TRBJ2-1 | few | TRBV6-5 | TGTGCCAGCAGTTACGGAGGGCAGGGGGTTCAATTGGAGCAGTTCTTC | CASSYGGQGVQLEQFF
TRBD1 | TRBJ1-5 | . | TRBV5-6 | TGTGCCAGCAGCTTAGGACAGGGAATAGGTCAGCCCCAGCATTTT | CASSLGQGIGQPQHF
. | TRBJ2-7 | few | TRBV12-3/TRBV12-4 | TGTGCCAGCAGACCCCGGACTCCCCCCTACGAGCAGTACTTC | CASRPRTPPYEQYF
TRBD1 | TRBJ1-5 | . | TRBV24-1 | TGTGCCACCAGTGATTCCCCCGGGACAGGGGGCAATCAGCCCCAGCATTTT | CATSDSPGTGGNQPQHF
TRBD2 | TRBJ2-1 | few | TRBV4-2 | TGTGCCAGCAGCCAAGAGGCGGGACTAGCGGGAGTATGGAATGAGCAGTTCTTC | CASSQEAGLAGVWNEQFF
TRBD1 | TRBJ2-5 | . | TRBV25-1 | TGTGCCAGCACCCCGCGGACAGGTTTCCAAGAGACCCAGTACTTC | CASTPRTGFQETQYF
TRBD1 | TRBJ2-7 | few | TRBV18 | TGTGCCAGCTCATACCTGGGACAGGGGAGCTCCTACGAGCAGTACTTC | CASSYLGQGSSYEQYF
. | TRBJ2-7 | few | TRBV14 | TGTGCCAGCAGCCAAGTCCGGGAGCTGCAGTACTTC | CASSQVRELQYF
. | TRBJ2-5 | . | TRBV5-1 | TGCGCCAGCAGCTTTGGGAACAGCCCGGGGACCCAGTACTTC | CASSFGNSPGTQYF
. | TRBJ1-1 | few | TRBV29-1 | TGCAGCGTTGAAGCCCGGGCGGGGGGGTTGGCCACTGAAGCTTTCTTT | CSVEARAGGLATEAFF
. | TRBJ2-2 | many | TRBV12-3/TRBV12-4 | TGTGCCAGTTTCCCGGTCAATCGGGGGGAGCTGTTTTTT | CASFPVNRGELFF
. | TRBJ2-5 | . | TRBV29-1 | TGCAGCGTTGGCAGGGGGGACCAAGAGACCCAGTACTTC | CSVGRGDQETQYF